The 29 T cell receptor beta chains in this list originate from one sample, sequenced in a study of cytomegalovirus exposure and HLA in healthy donors. 60 Vbeta and 13 Jbeta primers were used in PCR. The protocol was immunoSEQ multiplex PCR, while the TCRdb copy is restricted to in-frame clones and leaves out a portion. The data show some 140,000 clones, with 60% to 80% seen just once and approximately 1% held by the top ten. Sequenced material: PBMCs. The source is a man aged 18 to 35 in good health and CMV-seronegative.

The chain links TRBV6-6 to TRBJ2-7; TRBD1 matches 8 bases. The germline V gene has CDR1 MNHNY and CDR2 SVGAGI (reference sequence). The CDR3 totals 13 residues. With V trimmed by 6 bases and J by 3 bases, 4 bases remained unmatched. The CDR3, as DNA: TGTGCCAGCAGGGGACAGGACCGCTACGAGCAGTACTTC. This translates into CASRGQDRYEQYF.

The J gene is TRBJ2-4, the V gene TRBV30, with D perhaps TRBD2 (5 bases). Germline V gene data show CDR1 as GTSNPN and CDR2 as SVGIG (reference sequence). V gave up 0 bases and J gave up 0 bases, with 12 bases separating them. This CDR3 spans 16 amino acids. In DNA form, the CDR3 reads TGTGCCTGGAGTGTACGCCGGGAAGTAGCCAAAAACATTCAGTACTTC. Amino acids: CAWSVRREVAKNIQYF.

The rearrangement joins TRBV27 to TRBJ1-2; maybe TRBD1 (6 bases). Germline values: CDR1 MNHEY, CDR2 SMNVEV (reference sequence). The V end was cut by 4 bases, the J end by 2 bases, with 11 bases between. This CDR3 spans 14 amino acids. The CDR3 reads CASSSRTGNYGYTF. The CDR3 DNA follows: TGTGCCAGCAGTTCCCGAACAGGGAACTATGGCTACACCTTC.

This sequence joins TRBV4-3 and TRBJ1-2; D gene ambiguous. Germline lookup yields CDR1 LGHNA and CDR2 YSLEER. The CDR3 has 14 amino acids. The ends were cut back, 4 bases at V and 4 bases at J, with 13 bases in the middle. The CDR3 DNA is TGCGCCAGCAGCCCGCCCCTGGGCATCTATGGCTACACCTTC. The encoded protein is CASSPPLGIYGYTF.

This clone turned up a few times. The gene calls are TRBV5-4 and TRBJ1-2; no reliable D call. This CDR3 contains 12 residues. Germline CDR1 is SGHNT and CDR2 is YYREEE (reference sequence). V lost 4 bases and J 8 bases, leaving 12 bases between the germline ends. CDR3 region: CASSLGLQGYTF. The CDR3 nucleotides read TGTGCCAGCAGCCTGGGCCTACAGGGCTACACCTTC.

This clone was counted between two and nine times. V and J are TRBV5-1 and TRBJ1-1; D is uncertain. The CDR3 extends over 11 amino acids. The V end was cut by 4 bases, the J end by 12 bases, with 13 bases between. The germline V gene encodes CDR1 SGHRS and CDR2 YFSETQ. CDR3 nucleotide sequence: TGCGCCAGCAGCCTCGGAGGGATAACTTTCTTT. Encoded protein: CASSLGGITFF.

This rearrangement joins TRBV19 to TRBJ1-2, with D tentatively TRBD1 (6 bases). The CDR3 is made up of 15 amino acids. The V and J ends lost 2 bases and 4 bases respectively, with 14 bases between them. Looked up from germline, CDR1 is LNHDA and CDR2 is SQIVND (reference sequence). CDR3: CASSILTGQIYGYTF. The CDR3 DNA reads as TGTGCCAGTAGTATATTAACAGGACAGATCTATGGCTACACCTTC. Complete variable domain (other parts from reference TRBV19 and TRBJ1-2): DGGITQSPKYLFRKEGQNVTLSCEQNLNHDAMYWYRQDPGQGLRLIYYSQIVNDFQKGDIAEGYSVSREKKESFPLTVTSAQKNPTAFYLCASSILTGQIYGYTFGSGTRLTVV.

This rearrangement joins TRBV6-6 to TRBJ1-2; 9 nucleotides agree with TRBD1. The length of the CDR3 is 15 residues. Germline CDR1 is MNHNY and CDR2 is SVGAGI (reference sequence). With 2 bases clipped from V and 5 bases from J, the junction kept 6 bases outside the gene matches. CDR3 DNA sequence: TGTGCCAGCAGTTACCCGGGACAGGGACCTTATGGCTACACCTTC. This codes for CASSYPGQGPYGYTF.

The V call is TRBV2, the J call TRBJ2-5; 10 nucleotides agree with TRBD1. The germline V gene has CDR1 SNHLY and CDR2 FYNNEI. V dropped 1 base and J dropped 5; count of bases not matched to a gene: 4. This CDR3 spans 15 amino acids. CDR3 DNA sequence: TGTGCCAGCAGTGAAGAAAGGACAGGGGGGGAGACCCAGTACTTC. As protein: CASSEERTGGETQYF.

This clone has only a few counts. For the CDR3, the DNA is TGTGCCGTACGCCCGGACAGCCGGAGTTCACCCCTCCACTTT. This encodes CAVRPDSRSSPLHF. The chain is built from TRBV6-5 and TRBJ1-6; weak D call: TRBD1 (6 bases). With 11 bases removed from V and 9 bases from J, the gap between germline ends came to 20 bases. The CDR3 has 14 amino acids. CDR1 is MNHEY, CDR2 SVGAGI, per germline.

This clone is a singleton in its sample. The chain links TRBV4-1 to TRBJ2-7; D perhaps matches TRBD1 (6 bases). Per the germline V gene, CDR1 is MGHRA and CDR2 is YSYEKL. V lost 0 bases and J 6 bases, leaving 18 bases between the germline ends. The CDR3 totals 16 residues. CDR3 amino acids: CASSQDPGTTGPEQYF. CDR3 in DNA: TGCGCCAGCAGCCAAGACCCCGGGACAACGGGACCCGAGCAGTACTTC.

CDR3 region: CASSPRTVKNIQYF. Written as DNA, the CDR3 is TGTGCCAGCAGTCCCAGGACAGTCAAAAACATTCAGTACTTC. The J gene is TRBJ2-4, the V gene TRBV6-5, with TRBD1 as a possible D gene (6 bases). The ends were cut back, 5 bases at V and 3 bases at J, with 11 bases in the middle. The germline gives CDR1 MNHEY, CDR2 SVGAGI. The CDR3 runs to 14 residues.

V is TRBV27 and J is TRBJ2-3, with D possibly being TRBD1 (6 bases). The CDR3 is 16 amino acids. V shed 4 bases and J shed 4 bases, with 18 bases lying between them. Germline assignment: CDR1 MNHEY and CDR2 SMNVEV (reference sequence). The CDR3 loop reads CASSYLRGDEPDTQYF. The CDR3 DNA sequence: TGTGCCAGCAGTTATCTCAGGGGCGATGAGCCAGATACGCAGTATTTT.

The chain carries TRBV27 and TRBJ2-3, with a weak D call TRBD2 (7 bases). The V end was cut by 6 bases, the J end by 2 bases, with 15 bases between. The CDR3 covers 15 residues. The germline V gene encodes CDR1 MNHEY and CDR2 SMNVEV (reference sequence). CDR3 sequence reads: CASSPAGAVTDTQYF. Here the CDR3 DNA reads TGTGCCAGCAGCCCCGCGGGGGCAGTCACAGATACGCAGTATTTT.

The chain couples TRBV9 to TRBJ2-2; 10 bases fit TRBD1. Germline loops: CDR1 SGDLS, CDR2 YYNGEE. The trim removed 2 bases at V and 5 bases at J, leaving 9 bases unmatched. This CDR3 spans 17 amino acids. The CDR3 DNA sequence: TGTGCCAGCAGCGTCGCCTGGACAGGGGGGAAGACCGGGGAGCTGTTTTTT. This sequence encodes CASSVAWTGGKTGELFF. The full variable domain, completed using reference TRBV9 and TRBJ2-2, is DSGVTQTPKHLITATGQRVTLRCSPRSGDLSVYWYQQSLDQGLQFLIQYYNGEERAKGNILERFSAQQFPDLHSELNLSSLELGDSALYFCASSVAWTGGKTGELFFGEGSRLTVL.

The genes are TRBV7-8 and TRBJ2-1; 8 bases agree with TRBD1. Germline V gives CDR1 SGHVS, CDR2 FQNEAQ. CDR3 length: 13 amino acids. After removal of 6 bases from V and 5 bases from J, the junction contained 3 bases not matched to a gene. CDR3 DNA sequence: TGTGCCAGCAGTTCGGACAGGGACAATGAGCAGTTCTTC. This translates into CASSSDRDNEQFF.

V and J are TRBV7-2 and TRBJ1-2; 7 nucleotides line up with TRBD1. CDR1 is SGHTA, CDR2 FQGNSA, per germline. This CDR3 spans 15 amino acids. V dropped 5 bases and J dropped 2; count of bases not matched to a gene: 8. The CDR3 DNA is TGTGCCAGCAGCAAGGACAGGCGACAGAACTATGGCTACACCTTC. Its translation is CASSKDRRQNYGYTF.

The chain combines TRBV5-1 with TRBJ1-6, with 7 bases that match TRBD1. The length of the CDR3 is 18 residues. Germline V CDR1 and CDR2: SGHRS, YFSETQ. Trimming cost V 4 bases and J 0 bases; bases outside gene matches: 10. The CDR3 here is CASSPQGPSSSYNSPLHF. DNA of the CDR3: TGCGCCAGCAGCCCACAGGGGCCCTCAAGCTCCTATAATTCACCCCTCCACTTT.

The chain is built from TRBV4-1 and TRBJ2-3; tentative D call: TRBD2 (5 bases). Germline assignment: CDR1 MGHRA and CDR2 YSYEKL. The CDR3 length is 15 residues. V gave up 1 base and J gave up 1 base, with 9 bases separating them. This chain's CDR3 is CASSQGAARTDTQYF. CDR3 nucleotide sequence: TGCGCCAGCAGCCAAGGAGCGGCCCGCACAGATACGCAGTATTTT.

The rearrangement links TRBV19 to TRBJ2-1, with a weak D call TRBD2 (7 bases). The CDR3 loop spans 14 amino acids. The ends were cut back, 6 bases at V and 4 bases at J, with 13 bases in the middle. The germline V gene encodes CDR1 LNHDA and CDR2 SQIVND (reference sequence). CDR3 coding DNA: TGTGCCAGTAGGGGCGGGGGCATATACAATGAGCAGTTCTTC. It encodes CASRGGGIYNEQFF.

The chain links TRBV5-1 to TRBJ2-6; 12 nucleotides align to TRBD1. Germline assignment: CDR1 SGHRS and CDR2 YFSETQ. With V trimmed by 4 bases and J by 3 bases, 11 bases remained unmatched. There are 19 residues in the CDR3. The CDR3 sequence is CASSLGGTGGFYGANVLTF. CDR3 DNA: TGCGCCAGCAGCCTGGGGGGGACAGGGGGCTTTTATGGGGCCAACGTCCTGACTTTC.

The rearrangement joins TRBV4-3 to TRBJ2-6, with TRBD1 matching over 8 bases. Germline CDR1 and CDR2: LGHNA and YSLEER. J lost 0 bases, V lost 2 bases, and 9 bases had no gene match. The length of the CDR3 is 19 residues. In DNA form, the CDR3 reads TGCGCCAGCAGCCAACTCCGGGACAGGATTAACTCTGGGGCCAACGTCCTGACTTTC. It translates to CASSQLRDRINSGANVLTF.

A few counts support this clone. The V and J genes are TRBV6-5 and TRBJ1-5; possibly TRBD1 for D (6 bases). Trimming pared 6 bases from V and 3 bases from J, leaving 15 bases between. The CDR3 runs to 15 residues. The V gene's germline CDR1 is MNHEY and CDR2 SVGAGI. The DNA for the CDR3 is TGTGCCAGCAGCCGGACAGTGGGGGCCAATCAGCCCCAGCATTTT. This codes for CASSRTVGANQPQHF.

The chain couples TRBV5-1 to TRBJ1-4; 8 bases fit TRBD1. V was pared by 3 bases and J by 8 bases, with 6 bases of the junction left unmatched. The CDR3 totals 14 residues. CDR1 is SGHRS and CDR2 is YFSETQ in the germline V gene. In DNA, the CDR3 is TGCGCCAGCAGCTCGACAGGGGTGGTCGAAAAACTGTTTTTT. Translating it yields CASSSTGVVEKLFF.

The CDR3 nucleotides are TGTGCCATCAGTGGGTGGGCAAGAAATTCACCCCTCCACTTT. This encodes CAISGWARNSPLHF. V usage is TRBV10-3 and J usage is TRBJ1-6; no clear D. Germline V gene data show CDR1 as ENHRY and CDR2 as SYGVKD. The V end was cut by 4 bases, the J end by 7 bases, with 11 bases between. CDR3 length: 14 amino acids.

This chain connects TRBV7-6 to TRBJ1-2; D call uncertain. The CDR3 sequence is 14 residues long. Germline V gene data show CDR1 as SGHVS and CDR2 as FNYEAQ. The germline V and J ends were trimmed by 2 bases and 2 bases, with 9 bases remaining between them. The DNA of the CDR3 is TGTGCCAGCAGCTTAAATCTGGGCAACTATGGCTACACCTTC. Translation: CASSLNLGNYGYTF.

This clone is a singleton in its sample. V gene TRBV9 combines with J gene TRBJ1-1, with a weak D call TRBD1 (6 bases). From germline, CDR1 is SGDLS and CDR2 YYNGEE. The CDR3 contains 13 residues. V shed 3 bases and J shed 6 bases, with 12 bases lying between them. The CDR3 DNA sequence: TGTGCCAGCAGCGGCACAGGGTATTCTGAAGCTTTCTTT. This translates into CASSGTGYSEAFF.

The rearrangement uses TRBV5-4 and TRBJ2-1, with a weak D call TRBD2 (6 bases). Germline V gene sequence: CDR1 SGHNT, CDR2 YYREEE (reference sequence). Trimming took 0 bases from V and 9 from J, leaving 16 bases between them. The CDR3 runs to 15 residues. The CDR3 spells CASSLGGEWGSEQFF. Written as DNA, the CDR3 is TGTGCCAGCAGCTTGGGGGGGGAGTGGGGCAGTGAGCAGTTCTTC.

The V and J genes are TRBV19 and TRBJ2-4, with 7 bases fitting TRBD2. The germline CDR1 and CDR2 sequences are LNHDA and SQIVND (reference sequence). This CDR3 has 17 residues. The junction had 15 bases not matched to a gene; V was cut back by 7 bases and J by 3 bases. This chain's CDR3 is CASMGPLGGTDKNIQYF. CDR3 DNA: TGTGCCAGTATGGGGCCCCTCGGGGGGACGGACAAAAACATTCAGTACTTC.